One and the same sample provided the 14 T cell receptor beta chains below, sequenced in a study of cytomegalovirus exposure and HLA in healthy donors. PCR amplification relied on 60 Vbeta primers (plus 13 Jbeta primers). Here immunoSEQ multiplex PCR was the method, and the copy in TCRdb shows in-frame clones only, minus some. The sample spans some 84,000 clones; the ten largest clones claim about 0.5%. The material sequenced was PBMCs. The source is a man aged 50 to 59 in good health and CMV-seronegative.

The V gene is TRBV5-1, the J gene TRBJ1-4, with 9 bases fitting TRBD1. The CDR3 consists of 15 residues. With 2 bases clipped from V and 6 bases from J, the junction kept 5 bases outside the gene matches. Germline assignment: CDR1 SGHRS and CDR2 YFSETQ. The CDR3 sequence is CASSLTDRGYEKLFF. In DNA form, the CDR3 reads TGCGCCAGCAGCTTAACGGACAGGGGTTATGAAAAACTGTTTTTT.

J is TRBJ1-6 and V is TRBV6-5, with TRBD1 as a possible D gene (5 bases). Deletions cut 0 bases from V and 10 bases from J, with 13 bases between. The CDR3 is made up of 15 amino acids. In germline, CDR1 is MNHEY, CDR2 SVGAGI. The CDR3 DNA follows: TGTGCCAGCAGTTACTCTTCGCAGGAGGGGTCACCCCTCCACTTT. Its protein is CASSYSSQEGSPLHF.

This chain uses TRBV5-1 with TRBJ1-2; TRBD1 agrees at 8 bases. The germline CDR1 and CDR2 sequences are SGHRS and YFSETQ. This CDR3 contains 14 residues. The V segment lost 3 bases and the J segment 4 bases; nucleotides outside the gene matches: 5. The CDR3 reads CASSSGQDPYGYTF. DNA for the CDR3: TGCGCCAGCAGCTCGGGACAGGATCCCTATGGCTACACCTTC.

The genes are TRBV7-9 and TRBJ1-4; tentative D call: TRBD1 (5 bases). Germline CDR1 is SEHNR and CDR2 is FQNEAQ (reference sequence). V lost 6 bases to trimming and J lost 5 bases, with 16 bases between them. CDR3 size: 15 residues. The CDR3 nucleotides read TGTGCCAGCAGGAAAGGGGCCCAGGGCAATGAAAAACTGTTTTTT. Protein sequence: CASRKGAQGNEKLFF.

J is TRBJ2-7 and V is TRBV6-1, with 9 positions matching TRBD1. V trimming: 7 bases; J trimming: 3 bases; junction bases outside the gene matches: 10. The CDR3 totals 15 residues. Per the germline V gene, CDR1 is MNHNS and CDR2 is SASEGT. The CDR3 region is CASITGPGQGYEQYF. The CDR3 nucleotides are TGTGCCAGCATTACCGGCCCGGGACAGGGCTACGAGCAGTACTTC.

The chain uses TRBV9 and TRBJ2-5; 11 nucleotides match TRBD2. The trim removed 7 bases at V and 5 bases at J, leaving 10 bases unmatched. The CDR3 is made up of 15 amino acids. Germline CDR1 SGDLS, CDR2 YYNGEE. CDR3 sequence: CASGRSGGAQETQYF. CDR3 in DNA: TGTGCCAGCGGGCGTAGCGGGGGGGCCCAGGAGACCCAGTACTTC.

J is TRBJ2-3 and V is TRBV29-1; 9 bases are a match to TRBD2. J gave up 2 bases and V 7 bases, and 1 base lay outside the gene matches. Germline V lookup: CDR1 SQVTM, CDR2 ANQGSEA. The CDR3 totals 12 residues. The CDR3 region is CSERGVTDTQYF. The CDR3 DNA sequence: TGCAGCGAGCGGGGGGTCACAGATACGCAGTATTTT.

The chain is built from TRBV5-4 and TRBJ1-5; D is undetermined. Trimming removed 2 bases from V and 1 base from J, with 7 bases in between. CDR1 and CDR2 (germline): SGHNT, YYREEE (reference sequence). The CDR3 totals 14 residues. The CDR3 here is CASSFGGSNQPQHF. The CDR3 DNA reads TGTGCCAGCAGCTTTGGTGGCAGCAATCAGCCCCAGCATTTT.

The gene calls are TRBV9 and TRBJ2-2; D call uncertain. CDR1 and CDR2 (germline): SGDLS, YYNGEE. The CDR3 sequence is 13 residues long. Deletions cut 3 bases from V and 7 bases from J, with 10 bases between. CDR3 loop: CASSARSVGELFF. As DNA, the CDR3 is TGTGCCAGCAGCGCCAGAAGTGTCGGGGAGCTGTTTTTT.

This chain links TRBV2 with TRBJ1-1, with 7 bases lining up with TRBD1. Germline lookup yields CDR1 SNHLY and CDR2 FYNNEI. The CDR3 has 16 residues. V was clipped by 5 bases and J by 7 bases; unmatched bases: 16. This CDR3 is CASSFQGEGAVNEAFF. DNA of the CDR3: TGTGCCAGCAGTTTCCAGGGAGAGGGGGCTGTGAATGAAGCTTTCTTT.

V usage is TRBV28 and J usage is TRBJ2-7, with D unresolved. This CDR3 has 14 residues. Germline values: CDR1 MDHEN, CDR2 SYDVKM. Trimming took off 5 bases at V and 4 bases at J, with 15 bases between the two ends. The CDR3 loop reads CASSLSPRVYEQYF. The CDR3 nucleotides read TGTGCCAGCAGTCTATCCCCCCGTGTGTACGAGCAGTACTTC.

V gene TRBV7-9 combines with J gene TRBJ2-1, with 7 bases aligning to TRBD2. V lost 2 bases to trimming and J lost 5 bases; unmatched junction nucleotides: 6. Germline V gene data show CDR1 as SEHNR and CDR2 as FQNEAQ (reference sequence). The CDR3 sequence is 15 residues long. CDR3 region: CASSLITAGDNEQFF. The DNA of the CDR3 is TGTGCCAGCAGCTTAATAACGGCGGGGGACAATGAGCAGTTCTTC.

The V gene is TRBV18, the J gene TRBJ1-1, with unresolved D. With 3 bases removed from V and 6 bases from J, the gap between germline ends came to 11 bases. The germline gives CDR1 KGHSH, CDR2 LQKENI. This CDR3 contains 13 residues. The CDR3 DNA follows: TGTGCCAGCTCACCCGAAATAGCTTCTGAAGCTTTCTTT. Translation gives CASSPEIASEAFF.

The chain links TRBV28 to TRBJ1-5, with unresolved D. CDR3 length equals 15 residues. Trimming pared 2 bases from V and 6 bases from J, leaving 14 bases between. The V gene's germline CDR1 is MDHEN and CDR2 SYDVKM. This chain's CDR3 is CASSLQSVKPQPQHF. Here the CDR3 DNA reads TGTGCCAGCAGTTTACAATCGGTAAAGCCTCAGCCCCAGCATTTT. The full variable domain, with the rest looked up from reference TRBV28 and TRBJ1-5, is DVKVTQSSRYLVKRTGEKVFLECVQDMDHENMFWYRQDPGLGLRLIYFSYDVKMKEKGDIPEGYSVSREKKERFSLILESASTNQTSMYLCASSLQSVKPQPQHFGDGTRLSIL.